What follows describes a single TCR beta chain. CDR1 and CDR2 (germline): SGDLS, YYNGEE. CDR3 length: 15 amino acids. The ends were cut back, 0 bases at V and 5 bases at J, with 14 bases in the middle. As originally analysed: Estimated nucleated cell counts came from reference gene primer amplification. TCRdb's copy holds only in-frame clones and misses some; the assay was immunoSEQ multiplex PCR. From that table come the V and J calls and clone size; the DNA was used to work out D and trimming. The table has 95,000 to 100,000 clones, about 89% seen once. These data come from a study of blood T cell repertoires in COVID-19.

The chain combines TRBV9 with TRBJ1-1; D possibly corresponds to TRBD1 (6 bases). This TCR derives from a woman in her twenties or thirties with acute or convalescent COVID-19. The sample taken for sequencing was peripheral blood. CDR3 sequence: CASSVGRGLETEAFF. CDR3 nucleotide sequence: TGTGCCAGCAGCGTAGGCAGGGGCCTTGAGACTGAAGCTTTCTTT.